One TCR beta chain is described in this entry. Its cognate antigen is unknown. This record belongs to a study of cytotoxic CD8 clonotypes in ibrutinib-treated CLL. Across the whole study: Sequencing produced an average of 255,043 productive templates and roughly 89,000 productive rearrangements per sample. General study points: Baseline levels of clonality went above those of age-matched healthy donors and moved with circulating CD8+ T-cell counts. Upon ibrutinib response clonality rose, and upon progression it fell back toward baseline.

V was pared by 6 bases and J by 6 bases, with 12 bases between. Germline loops: CDR1 SGHAT, CDR2 FQDESV (reference sequence). This CDR3 is built from 12 residues. Sequencing was performed with immunoSEQ multiplex PCR; in TCRdb, only in-frame clones are kept and a portion is missing. The data hold about 84,000 clones, with about 82% observed a single time. V usage is TRBV11-1 and J usage is TRBJ2-7, with D tentatively TRBD1 (6 bases). This specimen was PBMCs, taken before ibrutinib treatment. The origin of this receptor is a human donor with chronic lymphocytic leukemia. CDR3 DNA: TGTGCCAGCAGAGCAACAGGGTTCGAGCAGTACTTC. This sequence encodes CASRATGFEQYF.